Sequencing of this T cell receptor beta chain was carried out in a study of T cells in Graves' hyperthyroidism and ophthalmopathy. Whole-study results and caveats: Most expanded thyroid clonotypes above 0.001 also appeared in blood.

Fresh 10 ml peripheral blood yielded PBMCs. This clonotype was found many times. What it binds is not known. Template material for amplifying TCR beta CDR3 regions consisted of RNA transcripts. TCR CDR3 underwent first-round RT-PCR with the HTBI primer set. TCRdb analysed the multiplex PCR reads with MiXCR anew, one entry per CDR3 protein. The sample yields more than 300,000 distinct CDR3 sequences, approximately 17% seen once. Trimming pared 4 bases from V and 0 bases from J, leaving 19 bases between. CDR3 length: 17 residues. Germline CDR1 and CDR2: LGHDT and YNNKEL (reference sequence). The sequencing sample was made of blood. This sequence originates from a man aged 18 to 30 with Graves' ophthalmopathy. The chain carries TRBV3-1 and TRBJ2-7; D is perhaps TRBD2 (7 bases). CDR3 DNA: TGTGCCAGCAGCCGCCCTGTGGGGGGGCACCGCTCCTACGAGCAGTACTTC. This translates into CASSRPVGGHRSYEQYF.